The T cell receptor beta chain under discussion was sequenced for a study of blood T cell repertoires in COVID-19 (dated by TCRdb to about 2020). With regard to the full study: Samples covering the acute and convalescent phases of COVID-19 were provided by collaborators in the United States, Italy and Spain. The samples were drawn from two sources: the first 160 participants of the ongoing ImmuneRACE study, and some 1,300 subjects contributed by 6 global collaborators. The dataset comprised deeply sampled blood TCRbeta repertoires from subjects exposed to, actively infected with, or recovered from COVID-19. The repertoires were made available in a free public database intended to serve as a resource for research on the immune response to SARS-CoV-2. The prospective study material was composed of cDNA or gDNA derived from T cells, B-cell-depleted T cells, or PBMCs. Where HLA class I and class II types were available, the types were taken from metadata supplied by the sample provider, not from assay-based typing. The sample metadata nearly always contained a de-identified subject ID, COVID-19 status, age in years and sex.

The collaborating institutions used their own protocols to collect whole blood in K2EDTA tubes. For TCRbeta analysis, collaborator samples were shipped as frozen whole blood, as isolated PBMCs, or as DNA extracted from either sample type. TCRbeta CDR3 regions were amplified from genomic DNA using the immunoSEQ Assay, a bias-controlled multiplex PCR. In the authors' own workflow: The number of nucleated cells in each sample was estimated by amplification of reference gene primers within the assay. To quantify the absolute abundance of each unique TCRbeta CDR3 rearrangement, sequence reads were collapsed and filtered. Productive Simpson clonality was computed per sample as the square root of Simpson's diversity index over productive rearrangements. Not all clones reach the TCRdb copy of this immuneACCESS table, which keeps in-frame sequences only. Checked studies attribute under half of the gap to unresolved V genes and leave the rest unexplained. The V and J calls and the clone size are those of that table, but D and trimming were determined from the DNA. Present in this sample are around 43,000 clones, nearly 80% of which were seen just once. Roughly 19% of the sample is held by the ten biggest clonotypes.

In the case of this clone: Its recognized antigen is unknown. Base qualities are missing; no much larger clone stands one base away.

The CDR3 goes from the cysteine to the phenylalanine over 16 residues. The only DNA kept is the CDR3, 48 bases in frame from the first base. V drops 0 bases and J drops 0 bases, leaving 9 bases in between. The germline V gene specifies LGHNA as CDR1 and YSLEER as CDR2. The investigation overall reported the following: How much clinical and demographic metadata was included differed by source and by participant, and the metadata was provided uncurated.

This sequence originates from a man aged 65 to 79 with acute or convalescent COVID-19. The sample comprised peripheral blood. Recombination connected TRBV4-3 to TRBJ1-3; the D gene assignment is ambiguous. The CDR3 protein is CASSQDRGNSGNTIYF. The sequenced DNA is TGCGCCAGCAGCCAAGATAGAGGAAACTCTGGAAACACCATATATTTT.